These T cell receptor beta chains were read from a single sample in a study of blood T cell repertoires in COVID-19. Clones were read by immunoSEQ multiplex PCR, and TCRdb kept only the in-frame ones, dropping some. Among over 250,000 clones, 85% to 90% were seen once, and the ten largest hold roughly 1.6%. What was sequenced was peripheral blood. The receptors were gathered from a woman in her thirties or forties who had recovered from COVID-19. The CDR3 runs from the conserved cysteine through the conserved F or W. A D gene is named only where the DNA matches it firmly. Some rows mark clone size as missing; the rest say once, few, many or name a class of expanded clone.

d_call	v_call	clone_size	j_call	cdr3_nt	cdr3_aa
.	TRBV27	few	TRBJ1-3	TGTGCCAGCAGTCGACAGAATGGAAACACCATATATTTT	CASSRQNGNTIYF
.	TRBV9	.	TRBJ1-1	TGTGCCAGCAGTTTTACTCCGGGGGGGGAAACTGAAGCTTTCTTT	CASSFTPGGETEAFF
.	TRBV19	.	TRBJ2-3	TGTGCCAGTAGACGCGGGGATACGCAGTATTTT	CASRRGDTQYF
.	TRBV30	.	TRBJ2-1	TGTGCCTGGAGTGTAGTTCCTCTGGCGGATGAGCAGTTCTTC	CAWSVVPLADEQFF
TRBD1	TRBV5-1	.	TRBJ1-4	TGCGCCAGCAGCCTAGGGACAGGGGATGGAAAACTGTTTTTT	CASSLGTGDGKLFF
TRBD2	TRBV5-1	once	TRBJ2-1	TGCGCCAGCAGCGTACCAAGCGGGGGAGATGACAATGAGCAGTTCTTC	CASSVPSGGDDNEQFF
TRBD2	TRBV5-1	.	TRBJ2-3	TGCGCCAGCAGGAGAGGACTAGCGGTTAGCACAGATACGCAGTATTTT	CASRRGLAVSTDTQYF
.	TRBV6-1	.	TRBJ1-4	TGTGCCAGCAGTGAAAGCGCGGCAGGGATGTTAGAAAAACTGTTTTTT	CASSESAAGMLEKLFF
.	TRBV7-9	.	TRBJ2-5	TGTGCCAGCAGCTCCACAAAAGAATCCCGCCAGGAGACCCAGTACTTC	CASSSTKESRQETQYF
.	TRBV15	.	TRBJ2-7	TGTGCCACCAGCAGGAATTACTTTGGGGGCAATTACGAGCAGTACTTC	CATSRNYFGGNYEQYF
.	TRBV7-8	.	TRBJ1-6	TGTGCCAGCAGCTTAGACGGCTCCTATAATTCACCCCTCCACTTT	CASSLDGSYNSPLHF
.	TRBV3-1/TRBV3-2	.	TRBJ1-2	TGTGCCAGCAGCCCCGACAGGAGCTTCTATGGCTACACCTTC	CASSPDRSFYGYTF
TRBD1	TRBV3-1/TRBV3-2	once	TRBJ1-2	TGTGCCAGCAGCCAGTGGGGACAGGGAAACTATGGCTACACCTTC	CASSQWGQGNYGYTF
TRBD1	TRBV5-1	.	TRBJ1-2	TGCGCCAGCAGCCTCCCGGACAGGGGAAACTATGGCTACACCTTC	CASSLPDRGNYGYTF
.	TRBV9	.	TRBJ2-3	TGTGCCAGCAGCGTAGACGGGGGGCTAGCCATTTCAGATACGCAGTATTTT	CASSVDGGLAISDTQYF
TRBD2	TRBV6-5	.	TRBJ2-3	TGTGCCAGCGGCTTGGAGCGGGGGGAAGATACGCAGTATTTT	CASGLERGEDTQYF
.	TRBV19	few	TRBJ2-2	TGTGCCAGTAGTCTCAGGGCTAGTACCGGGGAGCTGTTTTTT	CASSLRASTGELFF
TRBD1	TRBV9	.	TRBJ2-7	TGTGCCAGCAGCGTGGCGGACAGGGTCAACGAGCAGTACTTC	CASSVADRVNEQYF
TRBD2	TRBV10-3	.	TRBJ2-3	TGTGCCATCGGTGAGACTAGCGGGGGGGTGGTCGATACGCAGTATTTT	CAIGETSGGVVDTQYF
TRBD1	TRBV2	.	TRBJ1-4	TGTGCCAGCAGTCCCGGGACAGGGGACAACCTAAGGGTGAAACTGTTTTTT	CASSPGTGDNLRVKLFF
.	TRBV7-2	.	TRBJ1-6	TGTGCCAGCAGCTCATTATCGAGCTCCTATAATTCACCCCTCCACTTT	CASSSLSSSYNSPLHF
.	TRBV9	.	TRBJ2-3	TGTGCCAGCTCCACGGTTTCTAGCACAGATACGCAGTATTTT	CASSTVSSTDTQYF
TRBD1	TRBV6-2/TRBV6-3	.	TRBJ2-7	TGTGCCAGCAGTTCCTGGGACAGCTCCTACGAGCAGTACTTC	CASSSWDSSYEQYF
TRBD2	TRBV3-1/TRBV3-2	.	TRBJ2-3	TGTGCCAGCAGCCAAGATGGACTAGCGGGGGGGCCCGATACGCAGTATTTT	CASSQDGLAGGPDTQYF
TRBD1	TRBV19	.	TRBJ2-7	TGTGCCAGTAGTCCGGGACAGGGGGCTTACGAGCAGTACTTC	CASSPGQGAYEQYF
.	TRBV19	.	TRBJ1-6	TGTGCCAGCCGAATTCAGGGGCGATATTCACCCCTCCACTTT	CASRIQGRYSPLHF
.	TRBV5-4	.	TRBJ1-2	TGTGCCAGCAGCTTGGGGCCGGGCTACACCTTC	CASSLGPGYTF
.	TRBV27	.	TRBJ1-1	TGTGCCAGCAGTCCGAGCCCGGGAGAGAACACTGAAGCTTTCTTT	CASSPSPGENTEAFF
.	TRBV12-3/TRBV12-4	.	TRBJ1-5	TGTGCCAGCAGTTTGGGCGTATATCAGCCCCAGCATTTT	CASSLGVYQPQHF
TRBD1	TRBV2	once	TRBJ1-1	TGTGCCAGCCCAGACAGGGGTGAAGCTTTCTTT	CASPDRGEAFF
TRBD1	TRBV10-2	.	TRBJ2-5	TGCGCCAGCAGCCCCCGGGACAGGCCTACCCAGTACTTC	CASSPRDRPTQYF
.	TRBV5-4	.	TRBJ2-7	TGTGCCAGCAGTGGGGGGAGCTCCTACGAGCAGTACTTC	CASSGGSSYEQYF
.	TRBV6-5	.	TRBJ1-1	TGTGCCAGCAGTAACCCCGGGGGGACTGAAGCTTTCTTT	CASSNPGGTEAFF
.	TRBV12-5	.	TRBJ2-2	TGTGCTAGTGGTCACGGGACTCCATCTCCCGGGGAGCTGTTTTTT	CASGHGTPSPGELFF
.	TRBV7-2	once	TRBJ1-5	TGTGCCAGCAGCTTAGGAGGGTTAGGCAATCAGCCCCAGCATTTT	CASSLGGLGNQPQHF
TRBD1	TRBV6-5	.	TRBJ1-1	TGTGCCAGCAGTTACTCCAGGGGGCAGGTTGAAGCTTTCTTT	CASSYSRGQVEAFF
TRBD1	TRBV30	.	TRBJ2-7	TGTGCCTGGAGTGCCTCCGACAGGGGGCACGAGCAGTACTTC	CAWSASDRGHEQYF
TRBD1	TRBV5-1	.	TRBJ2-7	TGCGCCAGCAGCCAAGGGACAGGGGGCCGCGAGCAGTACTTC	CASSQGTGGREQYF
TRBD2	TRBV6-6	.	TRBJ2-5	TGTGCCAGCAGTTGGACTAGCATCCAAGAGACCCAGTACTTC	CASSWTSIQETQYF
TRBD1	TRBV30	.	TRBJ2-5	TGTGCCTGGAGTCGGGGGACAGGGGTAGAGACCCAGTACTTC	CAWSRGTGVETQYF
TRBD1	TRBV18	.	TRBJ1-1	TGTGCCAGCTCACCACAGTTGGGACAGGGGGGAACTGAAGCTTTCTTT	CASSPQLGQGGTEAFF
.	TRBV5-5	.	TRBJ1-1	TGTGCCAGCAGCTTCTCTGGGGGGTTTTTGCCTGAAGCTTTCTTT	CASSFSGGFLPEAFF
.	TRBV19	.	TRBJ1-3	TGTGCCAGTAGGGCAGCGGGAAACACCATATATTTT	CASRAAGNTIYF
.	TRBV7-2	.	TRBJ1-1	TGTGCCAGCAGCTTTAGGTCCCCGGGCACTGAAGCTTTCTTT	CASSFRSPGTEAFF
TRBD1	TRBV5-6	.	TRBJ2-7	TGTGCCAGCAGCCCGGGACAGGGACGCGAGCAGTACTTC	CASSPGQGREQYF
TRBD1	TRBV5-4	.	TRBJ1-2	TGTGCCAGCAGCCCCGTCAGGGACAGAGGCTACACCTTC	CASSPVRDRGYTF